The 28 T cell receptor beta chains below were found in one sample sequenced in a study of blood T cells in healthy people across ages. Then a second PCR, running about 6 to 12 cycles, was carried out with a sample-barcoded 5' primer and a J-beta primer mix. Via MiXCR, TCRdb re-called the 5' RACE reads, giving one row per CDR3 protein. The sample includes some 1.4 million distinct CDR3 sequences, approximately 38% of them seen just once. Sequenced input: blood. Source of these receptors: a woman between 18 and 29 years old in good health.

This clonotype has ten or more counts. This chain joins TRBV29-1 and TRBJ2-1; TRBD2 might be the D (5 bases). CDR1 and CDR2 from the germline V gene are SQVTM and ANQGSEA. The germline V and J ends were trimmed by 4 bases and 4 bases, with 8 bases remaining between them. The CDR3 sequence is 12 residues long. The CDR3 coding sequence is TGCAGCGTTGGAGGGATTTACAATGAGCAGTTCTTC. Its translation: CSVGGIYNEQFF.

This clonotype was seen more than once but under ten times. This chain uses TRBV7-2 with TRBJ1-4; 8 nucleotides align to TRBD1. V trimming: 0 bases; J trimming: 11 bases; junction bases outside the gene matches: 5. The CDR3 extends over 14 amino acids. Germline CDR1 SGHTA, CDR2 FQGNSA. CDR3: CASSLARWDRKLFF. The CDR3 coding sequence is TGTGCCAGCAGCTTAGCAAGGTGGGACAGGAAACTGTTTTTT.

This clonotype appeared a few times. This chain links TRBV4-1 with TRBJ2-7, with a tentative D call TRBD1 (5 bases). Trimming took off 1 base at V and 2 bases at J, with 9 bases between the two ends. Germline assignment: CDR1 MGHRA and CDR2 YSYEKL. The CDR3 has 14 residues. CDR3 sequence reads: CASSQGTSPYEQYF. The CDR3 coding sequence is TGCGCCAGCAGCCAAGGGACATCCCCCTACGAGCAGTACTTC.

This sequence joins TRBV10-3 and TRBJ2-7; weak D call: TRBD2 (6 bases). V gave up 0 bases and J gave up 3 bases, with 9 bases separating them. This CDR3 contains 14 residues. Looked up from germline, CDR1 is ENHRY and CDR2 is SYGVKD. The CDR3 coding sequence is TGTGCCATCAGTGAGTCCTTGGAGGGCTACGAGCAGTACTTC. Protein sequence: CAISESLEGYEQYF.

A few counts support this clonotype. The chain links TRBV29-1 to TRBJ2-7; D possibly corresponds to TRBD2 (5 bases). Germline CDR1 SQVTM, CDR2 ANQGSEA. Trimming left V 7 bases short and J 0 bases short, with 10 bases between. This CDR3 spans 12 amino acids. The CDR3 spells CSAAGFSYEQYF. CDR3 DNA: TGCAGCGCCGCGGGTTTCTCCTACGAGCAGTACTTC.

The rearrangement links TRBV29-1 to TRBJ2-5; tentatively, D is TRBD1 or TRBD2 (5 bases each). Trimming removed 8 bases at V and 5 bases at J, with 18 bases between. Germline V gene data show CDR1 as SQVTM and CDR2 as ANQGSEA. This CDR3 comprises 13 residues. The CDR3 region is CSSRDPPWETQYF. The CDR3 DNA sequence: TGCAGCTCGAGGGACCCCCCTTGGGAGACCCAGTACTTC.

CDR3 protein: CASSFVGQGRDTQYF. The CDR3 region has the DNA TGTGCCAGCAGTTTTGTAGGGCAGGGGAGAGATACGCAGTATTTT. The chain employs TRBV28 and TRBJ2-3; tentatively, D is TRBD1 (6 bases). The V gene's germline CDR1 is MDHEN and CDR2 SYDVKM. V was cut by 3 bases and J by 5 bases, with 15 bases left in between. The CDR3 is made up of 15 amino acids.

This clonotype was detected many times. This sequence joins TRBV6-6 and TRBJ2-6, with D maybe TRBD1 (8 bases). Germline CDR1 MNHNY, CDR2 SVGAGI (reference sequence). This CDR3 is built from 19 residues. V dropped 2 bases and J dropped 0 bases, with 17 bases sitting between them. The CDR3 reads CASSYGNRGGSSGANVLTF. In DNA, the CDR3 is TGTGCCAGCAGTTACGGGAACAGGGGGGGCAGCTCTGGGGCCAACGTCCTGACTTTC.

This clonotype came up a few times. The chain is built from TRBV20-1 and TRBJ2-7; 11 bases agree with TRBD2. CDR3 length equals 12 residues. After removal of 3 bases from V and 7 bases from J, the junction contained 2 bases not matched to a gene. Germline lookup yields CDR1 DFQATT and CDR2 SNEGSKA (reference sequence). CDR3 coding DNA: TGCAGTGCTAGTGTAGCGGGAGGGGAGCAGTACTTC. This sequence encodes CSASVAGGEQYF.

The chain combines TRBV7-2 with TRBJ1-2; 8 nucleotides line up with TRBD1. CDR1 is SGHTA and CDR2 is FQGNSA in the germline V gene. This CDR3 has 14 residues. V trimming: 5 bases; J trimming: 8 bases; junction bases outside the gene matches: 10. CDR3: CASSGSGGHRGYTF. CDR3 sequence (DNA): TGTGCCAGCAGCGGTTCAGGGGGCCATCGGGGCTACACCTTC.

This clonotype has just one count. The V and J genes are TRBV7-2 and TRBJ2-3; either TRBD1 or TRBD2 may supply D (6 bases each). The CDR3 consists of 15 residues. Trimming stripped 11 bases from V and 2 bases from J, with 20 bases between. In germline, CDR1 is SGHTA, CDR2 FQGNSA. CDR3 nucleotide sequence: TGTGCCCGGCCCCCAGTGGGGGGCCTCACAGATACGCAGTATTTT. Translation: CARPPVGGLTDTQYF.

CDR3: CASSSTGFGVIYEQYF. CDR3 nucleotides: TGTGCCAGCAGCTCGACCGGGTTCGGCGTAATCTACGAGCAGTACTTC. The V and J genes are TRBV27 and TRBJ2-7; unclear D gene. Germline CDR1 is MNHEY and CDR2 is SMNVEV (reference sequence). The CDR3 has 16 residues. The V end lost 6 bases, the J end lost 3 bases, and 21 bases lay between the germline ends.

The chain uses TRBV30 and TRBJ1-2, with 8 bases fitting TRBD1. The CDR3 totals 13 residues. Germline CDR1 GTSNPN, CDR2 SVGIG (reference sequence). Trimming took 4 bases from V and 4 from J; bases not matched to a gene: 5. This CDR3 is CAWIPGTGYGYTF. The CDR3 DNA reads TGTGCCTGGATCCCCGGGACAGGCTATGGCTACACCTTC.

This clonotype was counted between two and nine times. The chain is built from TRBV6-2 or TRBV6-3 and TRBJ2-7; TRBD2 agrees at 10 bases. CDR3 length: 18 amino acids. Losses at the gene ends were 5 bases for V and 0 bases for J; bases not matched to a gene: 13. Germline values: CDR1 MNHEY, CDR2 SVGEGT. This chain's CDR3 is CASSLVSGRDDSSYEQYF. The CDR3, as DNA: TGTGCCAGCAGTCTTGTCAGCGGGAGGGACGACTCCTCCTACGAGCAGTACTTC.

This clonotype occurred a few times. The rearrangement joins TRBV10-3 to TRBJ2-5; D is uncertain. In germline, CDR1 is ENHRY, CDR2 SYGVKD. This CDR3 has 13 amino acids. V lost 2 bases and J lost 0, with 4 bases in between. CDR3 residues: CAISEGYQETQYF. As DNA, the CDR3 is TGTGCCATCAGTGAGGGGTACCAAGAGACCCAGTACTTC.

The chain links TRBV12-3 or TRBV12-4 to TRBJ1-1; 8 bases agree with TRBD1. The CDR3 totals 16 residues. V lost 1 base and J lost 6; bases outside the gene matches: 10. CDR3 loop: CASSLGGQGRTAEAFF. The DNA of the CDR3 is TGTGCCAGCAGTTTAGGAGGACAGGGTAGGACGGCTGAAGCTTTCTTT.

This clonotype came up once. This chain connects TRBV9 to TRBJ2-1; D not resolved. Germline-derived CDR1 and CDR2 are SGDLS and YYNGEE. V was clipped by 1 base and J by 8 bases, with 13 bases between them. This CDR3 has 14 residues. The CDR3 DNA sequence: TGTGCCAGCAGCGTAACACCAGTCTCGGATGAGCAGTTCTTC. Translation: CASSVTPVSDEQFF.

This clonotype has more than one count but fewer than ten. V and J are TRBV7-2 and TRBJ2-5; 12 nucleotides agree with TRBD2. Trimming at V came to 2 bases and at J to 11 bases, leaving 12 bases not matched to a gene. The germline CDR1 and CDR2 sequences are SGHTA and FQGNSA. The CDR3 sequence is 16 residues long. The CDR3 spells CASSLKTSGSYHEQYF. For the CDR3, the DNA is TGTGCCAGCAGCTTAAAGACTAGCGGGAGTTACCATGAGCAGTACTTC.

The rearrangement links TRBV3-1 to TRBJ1-1; D gene unclear. The V and J ends lost 1 base and 8 bases respectively, with 20 bases between them. This CDR3 spans 16 amino acids. Germline V gene data show CDR1 as LGHDT and CDR2 as YNNKEL (reference sequence). CDR3 sequence reads: CASSQVFQRNRKEAFF. The CDR3 nucleotides are TGTGCCAGCAGCCAAGTCTTCCAACGGAACCGTAAAGAAGCTTTCTTT.

The chain recombines TRBV5-1 with TRBJ2-1; the match to TRBD2 covers 11 bases. The V and J ends lost 4 bases and 5 bases, in that order; junction bases with no gene match: 5. The germline CDR1 and CDR2 sequences are SGHRS and YFSETQ. The CDR3 is made up of 15 amino acids. CDR3 residues: CASSPLAGVNNEQFF. Written as DNA, the CDR3 is TGCGCCAGCAGCCCACTAGCGGGAGTAAACAATGAGCAGTTCTTC. Drawing the rest from reference TRBV5-1 and TRBJ2-1, the complete variable domain is KAGVTQTPRYLIKTRGQQVTLSCSPISGHRSVSWYQQTPGQGLQFLFEYFSETQRNKGNFPGRFSGRQFSNSRSEMNVSTLELGDSALYLCASSPLAGVNNEQFFGPGTRLTVL.

This clonotype occurred a few times. The chain couples TRBV6-5 to TRBJ1-2; TRBD1 might be the D (6 bases). V lost 2 bases to trimming and J lost 1 base, with 11 bases between them. Germline assignment: CDR1 MNHEY and CDR2 SVGAGI. The CDR3 runs to 15 residues. The CDR3 protein is CASSYGTQNNYGYTF. The CDR3 DNA is TGTGCCAGCAGTTACGGGACACAGAATAACTATGGCTACACCTTC.

In this sample, this clonotype turned up a few times. This sequence joins TRBV4-1 and TRBJ1-2; D remains unclear. V lost 2 bases and J lost 3, with 13 bases in between. This CDR3 contains 15 residues. From germline, CDR1 is MGHRA and CDR2 YSYEKL. CDR3 protein: CASSQIWEVDYGYTF. CDR3 bases: TGCGCCAGCAGCCAAATTTGGGAAGTGGACTATGGCTACACCTTC.

V gene TRBV4-1 combines with J gene TRBJ2-1; D remains ambiguous. The V end lost 4 bases, the J end lost 9 bases, and 13 bases lay between the germline ends. Germline CDR1 MGHRA, CDR2 YSYEKL. This CDR3 is 13 amino acids long. CDR3 sequence (DNA): TGCGCCAGCAGCCCCGGTCGGGCCTGTGAGCAGTTCTTC. Residues: CASSPGRACEQFF.

This chain connects TRBV20-1 to TRBJ2-3; 9 nucleotides align to TRBD1. V was clipped by 8 bases and J by 2 bases; unmatched bases: 8. Germline-derived CDR1 and CDR2 are DFQATT and SNEGSKA (reference sequence). The CDR3 sequence is 14 residues long. In DNA, the CDR3 is TGCAGTCCGACAGGGGGGAGATCCACAGATACGCAGTATTTT. This gives the protein CSPTGGRSTDTQYF.

This clonotype was seen more than once but under ten times. V usage is TRBV5-1 and J usage is TRBJ2-7; 9 nucleotides align to TRBD1. Looked up from germline, CDR1 is SGHRS and CDR2 is YFSETQ. V trimming: 4 bases; J trimming: 3 bases; junction bases outside the gene matches: 8. This CDR3 has 15 residues. The chain's CDR3 is CASSDMDRGNYEQYF. CDR3 DNA sequence: TGCGCCAGCAGCGATATGGACAGGGGCAACTACGAGCAGTACTTC.

This clonotype was counted a few times. The rearrangement uses TRBV20-1 and TRBJ2-7; possibly TRBD2 for D (7 bases). The germline V and J ends were trimmed by 0 bases and 0 bases, with 15 bases remaining between them. This CDR3 is 16 amino acids long. CDR1 is DFQATT and CDR2 is SNEGSKA in the germline V gene (reference sequence). The DNA for the CDR3 is TGCAGTGCTAGAGATCATGGCGGGGGCAGCTCCTACGAGCAGTACTTC. It specifies CSARDHGGGSSYEQYF.

The chain couples TRBV6-1 to TRBJ2-1, with TRBD2 matching 9 bases. The CDR3 totals 16 residues. CDR1 and CDR2 (germline): MNHNS, SASEGT. V dropped 2 bases and J dropped 4; count of bases not matched to a gene: 6. CDR3 in amino acids: CASSETSGPIYNEQFF. The CDR3 DNA reads TGTGCCAGCAGTGAAACTAGCGGGCCAATTTACAATGAGCAGTTCTTC.

This clonotype was detected once. One junction end disagrees with the germline gene, perhaps due to a read error. The chain employs TRBV4-2 and TRBJ2-7; no reliable D call. CDR1 is LGHNA, CDR2 YNFKEQ, per germline. The CDR3 extends over 18 amino acids. CDR3 region: CARSQGTIRGFEVYEQYF. The CDR3 region has the DNA TGTGCCCGCAGCCAAGGAACGATCAGAGGCTTCGAGGTGTACGAGCAGTACTTC.